One and the same sample provided the 21 T cell receptor beta chains below, sequenced in a study of blood T cells in healthy people across ages. Alongside a J-beta primer mix, a sample-barcoded 5' primer served in a second PCR lasting roughly 7 to 11 cycles. TCRdb analysed the 5' RACE reads with MiXCR anew, one entry per CDR3 protein. The table lists some 1.4 million distinct CDR3 sequences, approximately 40% of them singletons. The sequenced material came from blood. Source of these receptors: a woman aged 18 to 35 in good health.

The chain is built from TRBV20-1 and TRBJ1-2; unclear D gene. Germline V gene lookup returns CDR1 DFQATT and CDR2 SNEGSKA (reference sequence). The CDR3 is 13 residues long. V was trimmed by 5 bases and J by 4 bases, leaving 14 bases between them. CDR3 bases: TGCAGTGCTGAGACCGTGGCGGGCTATGGCTACACCTTC. Protein: CSAETVAGYGYTF.

The sample holds a few counts of this clonotype. The CDR3, as DNA: TGCAGCGTTAGCCGCGGGGCAGGGAACACTGAAGCTTTCTTT. Protein product: CSVSRGAGNTEAFF. This chain uses TRBV29-1 with TRBJ1-1, with D maybe TRBD1 (5 bases). V lost 5 bases, J lost 1 base, and 14 bases lay in between. Germline CDR1 and CDR2: SQVTM and ANQGSEA. The CDR3 has 14 amino acids.

The chain joins TRBV7-2 to TRBJ2-7, with TRBD2 matching 8 bases. Per the germline V gene, CDR1 is SGHTA and CDR2 is FQGNSA. V lost 6 bases, J lost 5 bases, and 9 bases stayed unmatched. The CDR3 covers 14 residues. The CDR3 DNA is TGTGCCAGCAGTCCCCAGGTAGCGGGAAACGAGCAGTACTTC. Translating it yields CASSPQVAGNEQYF.

The chain couples TRBV12-3 or TRBV12-4 to TRBJ2-1, with 10 nucleotides matching TRBD2. The CDR3 is 16 residues long. The trim removed 3 bases at V and 6 bases at J, leaving 8 bases unmatched. The CDR3, as DNA: TGTGCCAGCAGTTTGCGGCTAGCGGGGGTGACCAATGAGCAGTTCTTC. Encoded protein: CASSLRLAGVTNEQFF.

The chain is built from TRBV28 and TRBJ2-3; D is ambiguous. Germline V gene lookup returns CDR1 MDHEN and CDR2 SYDVKM. V was cut by 8 bases and J by 5 bases, with 8 bases left in between. The CDR3 spans 11 residues. CDR3 in DNA: TGTGCCAGCGCCTCCAAAGATACGCAGTATTTT. Translated, it gives CASASKDTQYF.

The chain uses TRBV6-5 and TRBJ2-1, with D hard to call. The J call could be wrong; TRBJ2-7 is a better fit for the DNA end. This CDR3 contains 16 residues. Germline V gene sequence: CDR1 MNHEY, CDR2 SVGAGI. CDR3 loop: CASSPSGATPYNEQYF. Here the CDR3 DNA reads TGTGCCAGCAGTCCCTCGGGCGCGACTCCCTACAATGAGCAGTACTTC.

CDR3 loop: CASSLEGGAHEQYF. The CDR3 bases are TGCGCCAGCAGCTTGGAAGGGGGAGCGCACGAGCAGTACTTC. V is TRBV5-1 and J is TRBJ2-7; maybe TRBD1 (6 bases). Germline CDR1 SGHRS, CDR2 YFSETQ. The CDR3 spans 14 residues. V lost 0 bases and J lost 5, with 12 bases in between. Looking up the rest from reference TRBV5-1 and TRBJ2-7 gives the full variable domain: KAGVTQTPRYLIKTRGQQVTLSCSPISGHRSVSWYQQTPGQGLQFLFEYFSETQRNKGNFPGRFSGRQFSNSRSEMNVSTLELGDSALYLCASSLEGGAHEQYFGPGTRLTVT.

The rearrangement joins TRBV10-3 to TRBJ1-4, with TRBD1 as a possible D gene (5 bases). In germline, CDR1 is ENHRY, CDR2 SYGVKD. This CDR3 spans 16 amino acids. V was clipped by 0 bases and J by 14 bases, with 22 bases between them. CDR3 sequence (DNA): TGTGCCATCAGTGAGTCCAGGGCAGCCTCTCCAAAGGGGCTGTTTTTT. Translating gives CAISESRAASPKGLFF.

The CDR3, as DNA: TGCGCCAGCAGCCACCTGACAGGGGACTATGGCTACACCTTC. Its protein product is CASSHLTGDYGYTF. The rearrangement uses TRBV5-1 and TRBJ1-2, with 8 positions matching TRBD1. This CDR3 comprises 14 residues. The germline V gene has CDR1 SGHRS and CDR2 YFSETQ. Trimming removed 4 bases from V and 3 bases from J; junction bases left unmatched: 5.

This clonotype was detected a few times. The rearrangement joins TRBV6-5 to TRBJ2-1, with 7 positions matching TRBD2. This CDR3 has 15 residues. From germline, CDR1 is MNHEY and CDR2 SVGAGI. The J segment lost 8 bases and the V segment lost 3 bases, leaving 10 bases of the junction unmatched. In nucleotides, the CDR3 is TGTGCCAGCAGTTATTCTGCGGGAGAGATCCATGAGCAGTTCTTC. Translating gives CASSYSAGEIHEQFF.

The V gene is TRBV12-3 or TRBV12-4, the J gene TRBJ1-6; no definite D call. The CDR3 loop spans 18 amino acids. Trimming stripped 5 bases from V and 3 bases from J, with 20 bases between. The CDR3 is CASSPHRDTVNYNSPLHF. CDR3 nucleotides: TGTGCCAGCAGTCCACACCGCGACACGGTGAACTATAATTCACCCCTCCACTTT.

The chain recombines TRBV20-1 with TRBJ2-5; TRBD1 matches 7 bases. Germline trimming cut 5 bases from V and 3 bases from J; bases unmatched to any gene: 15. The CDR3 is 16 residues long. The V gene's germline CDR1 is DFQATT and CDR2 SNEGSKA (reference sequence). The CDR3 sequence is CSAVPEGAARKETQYF. DNA of the CDR3: TGCAGTGCTGTCCCCGAGGGGGCGGCTAGGAAAGAGACCCAGTACTTC.

The chain is built from TRBV2 and TRBJ2-1; D unresolved. The germline CDR1 and CDR2 sequences are SNHLY and FYNNEI. This CDR3 has 14 residues. With 7 bases removed from V and 3 bases from J, the gap between germline ends came to 13 bases. This chain's CDR3 is CASKRAADYNEQFF. The CDR3 DNA reads TGTGCCAGCAAAAGGGCGGCGGACTACAATGAGCAGTTCTTC.

This clonotype was observed a few times. V is TRBV20-1 and J is TRBJ2-7; 11 nucleotides align to TRBD2. With 5 bases clipped from V and 0 bases from J, the junction kept 3 bases outside the gene matches. CDR3 length: 14 amino acids. The V gene's germline CDR1 is DFQATT and CDR2 SNEGSKA (reference sequence). CDR3 in DNA: TGCAGTGCTCCGCTAGCGGGGGGCTCCTACGAGCAGTACTTC. Encoded protein: CSAPLAGGSYEQYF.

This clonotype was seen only a few times. The rearrangement joins TRBV4-1 to TRBJ1-4; D remains unclear. V lost 7 bases and J lost 4, with 16 bases in between. Germline V lookup: CDR1 MGHRA, CDR2 YSYEKL. This CDR3 spans 15 amino acids. CDR3 sequence (DNA): TGCGCCAGCACCGAAGAAGAGGGATTTAATGAAAAACTGTTTTTT. Encoded protein: CASTEEEGFNEKLFF.

In the case of this clonotype: Mismatch with germline at one junction end may stem from a read error. The rearrangement joins TRBV5-4 to TRBJ1-1; D might be TRBD1 (6 bases). Germline V CDR1 and CDR2: SGHNT, YYREEE (reference sequence). There are 15 residues in the CDR3. Written as DNA, the CDR3 is TGTGCCGGCAGCTTGGTTGGGGGCGCGGGCACTGAAGCTTTCTTT. Amino acids: CAGSLVGGAGTEAFF.

About this clonotype itself: A read error may account for a junction end that differs from germline. This chain uses TRBV27 with TRBJ2-4; D perhaps matches TRBD2 (5 bases). This CDR3 spans 13 amino acids. Germline CDR1 MNHEY, CDR2 SMNVEV (reference sequence). The CDR3 sequence: CASSVSSMDIQYF. CDR3 DNA sequence: TGTGCCAGCAGTGTATCTAGCATGGACATTCAGTACTTC.

The sample holds a few counts of this clonotype. V and J are TRBV2 and TRBJ2-3; D is possibly TRBD2 (5 bases). CDR3 size: 14 residues. CDR1 SNHLY and CDR2 FYNNEI come from the germline V gene. Deletions cut 2 bases from V and 2 bases from J, with 8 bases between. CDR3 bases: TGTGCCAGCAGTGAATCGACTAACACAGATACGCAGTATTTT. Protein: CASSESTNTDTQYF.

The chain couples TRBV29-1 to TRBJ1-2; D might be TRBD1 (6 bases). V lost 3 bases to trimming and J lost 8 bases, with 22 bases between them. The CDR3 totals 15 residues. From germline, CDR1 is SQVTM and CDR2 ANQGSEA. In DNA, the CDR3 is TGCAGCGTTGACGCTACTGGGGGCCTTTCTGGAGGCTACACCTTC. Its translation: CSVDATGGLSGGYTF.

This clonotype was recorded a few times. V is TRBV27 and J is TRBJ2-5, with D perhaps TRBD2 (5 bases). This CDR3 is 13 amino acids long. Germline V CDR1 and CDR2: MNHEY, SMNVEV (reference sequence). Trimming cost V 6 bases and J 3 bases, with 11 bases left between them. The DNA for the CDR3 is TGTGCCAGCAGGCGGGCAGACGAAGAGACCCAGTACTTC. This translates into CASRRADEETQYF.

V is TRBV6-6 and J is TRBJ1-1; D is ambiguous. The V end lost 2 bases, the J end lost 7 bases, and 11 bases lay between the germline ends. The CDR3 loop spans 13 amino acids. The V gene's germline CDR1 is MNHNY and CDR2 SVGAGI (reference sequence). The CDR3 loop reads CASSYETGNEAFF. In DNA form, the CDR3 reads TGTGCCAGCAGTTACGAGACTGGCAATGAAGCTTTCTTT.